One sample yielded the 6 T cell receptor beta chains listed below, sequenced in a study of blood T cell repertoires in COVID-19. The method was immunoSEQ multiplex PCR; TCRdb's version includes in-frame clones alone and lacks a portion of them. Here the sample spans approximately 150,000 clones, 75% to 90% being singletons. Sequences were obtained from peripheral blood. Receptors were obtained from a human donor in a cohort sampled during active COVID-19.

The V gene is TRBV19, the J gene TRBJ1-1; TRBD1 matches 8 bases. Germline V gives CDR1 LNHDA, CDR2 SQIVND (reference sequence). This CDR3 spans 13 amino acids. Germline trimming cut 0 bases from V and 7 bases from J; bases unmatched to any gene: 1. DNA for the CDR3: TGTGCCAGTAGTATAGACGGACAGGGTGAAGCTTTCTTT. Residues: CASSIDGQGEAFF.

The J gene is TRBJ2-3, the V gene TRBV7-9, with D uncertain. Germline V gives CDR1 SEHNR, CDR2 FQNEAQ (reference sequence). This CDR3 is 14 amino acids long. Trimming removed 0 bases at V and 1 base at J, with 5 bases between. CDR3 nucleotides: TGTGCCAGCAGCTTAGCTCCCGGCACAGATACGCAGTATTTT. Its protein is CASSLAPGTDTQYF.

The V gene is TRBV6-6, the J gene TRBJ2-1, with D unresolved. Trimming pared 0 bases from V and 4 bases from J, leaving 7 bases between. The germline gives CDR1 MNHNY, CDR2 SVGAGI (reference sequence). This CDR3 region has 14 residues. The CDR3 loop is CASSYSSEYNEQFF. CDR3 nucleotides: TGTGCCAGCAGTTACTCTTCGGAGTACAATGAGCAGTTCTTC.

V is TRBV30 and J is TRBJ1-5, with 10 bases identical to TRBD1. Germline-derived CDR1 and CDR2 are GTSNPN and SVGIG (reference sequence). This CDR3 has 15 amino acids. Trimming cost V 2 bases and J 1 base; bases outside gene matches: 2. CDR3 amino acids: CAWSPGQGSNQPQHF. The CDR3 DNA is TGTGCCTGGAGTCCGGGACAGGGGAGCAATCAGCCCCAGCATTTT.

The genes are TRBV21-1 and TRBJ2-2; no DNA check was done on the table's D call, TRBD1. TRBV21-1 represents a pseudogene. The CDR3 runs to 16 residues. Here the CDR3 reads CATLHRDRRDTGELFF. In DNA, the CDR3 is TGTGCCACCTTACACCGGGACAGGCGAGACACCGGGGAGCTGTTTTTT.

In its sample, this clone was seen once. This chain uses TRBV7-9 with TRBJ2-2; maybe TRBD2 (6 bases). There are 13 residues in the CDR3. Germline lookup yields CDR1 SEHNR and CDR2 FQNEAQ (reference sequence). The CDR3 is CASEGGNTGELFF. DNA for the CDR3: TGTGCTAGCGAGGGAGGGAACACCGGGGAGCTGTTTTTT.